Listed below are T cell receptor beta chains from one sample, sequenced in a study of shared clonotypes between healthy human individuals. TCRdb keeps only in-frame clones here, not all; method: immunoSEQ multiplex PCR. The profile shows around 980,000 clones, around three quarters of them singletons. Sequenced input: memory CD4+ T cells from PBMCs. All receptors come from a man aged 18 to 35 in good health. Some clones in this sample may be carry-over from other donors' samples. Both conserved end residues are part of each CDR3. Clone size is not always given. Where it is, it says once, few, many or a class for expanded clones.

j_call	clone_size	v_call	cdr3_aa
TRBJ2-7	-	TRBV7-9	CASSPPLLAGLPYEQYF
TRBJ1-2	-	TRBV27	CASSTGGIGAYGYTF
TRBJ1-1	-	TRBV13	CASSFGGWDTEAFF
TRBJ1-3	-	TRBV4-1	CASSQENRVTLGNTIYF
TRBJ2-6	-	TRBV30	CAWSRPGANVLTF
TRBJ2-6	once	TRBV14	CASSQVGGRSGANVLTF
TRBJ2-6	-	TRBV5-6	CASSFGASGANVLTF
TRBJ2-7	-	TRBV28	CASSLHGEQYF
TRBJ1-1	-	TRBV7-2	CASSSGQGAVFF
TRBJ2-1	-	TRBV7-2	CASSLGTSGHNEQFF
TRBJ2-1	-	TRBV4-1	CASSQDTARGAYNEQFF
-	once	TRBV4-1	CASSQEGSGRAGLYEQYF
TRBJ2-1	-	TRBV30	CAWSVRSEQFF
TRBJ2-3	once	TRBV5-1	CASSLGTSGTDTQYF
TRBJ1-5	many	TRBV28	CASSLLSANQPQHF
TRBJ1-5	-	TRBV15	CATSRDRALGSQPQHF
TRBJ2-7	-	TRBV6-5	CASSERDEQYF
TRBJ2-5	-	TRBV5-1	CASSLGLNPGQETQYF
TRBJ2-5	-	TRBV5-1	CASSYSPGQGMGETQYF
TRBJ2-3	-	TRBV7-8	CASSLAGPYIPDTQYF
TRBJ2-2	few	TRBV7-2	CASSRITGGDGELFF
TRBJ2-3	-	TRBV27	CASSPLGSTDTQYF
TRBJ1-5	-	TRBV4-3	CASSQGTFQPQHF
TRBJ2-1	-	TRBV7-9	CASSLASTRSNEQFF
TRBJ1-4	-	TRBV11-3	CASSLGRTGSGMEEKLFF
TRBJ2-7	-	TRBV10-3	CAISALENPGTSSTYEQYF
TRBJ2-1	-	TRBV6-4	CASSGGTSASYNEQFF
TRBJ2-2	once	TRBV9	CASSVDSNTGELFF
TRBJ2-5	-	TRBV19	CASSIGSEGRAETQYF
TRBJ2-2	-	TRBV9	CASSVTTPGELFF
TRBJ2-3	-	TRBV6-5	CASRSLSDTQYF
TRBJ1-1	-	TRBV18	CASSSTRSWNTEAFF
TRBJ2-7	-	TRBV7-2	CASSSLATLGQYF
TRBJ1-3	-	TRBV5-1	CASSLPTQAAGNTIYF
TRBJ1-2	few	TRBV29-1	CSVRTGMGYGYTF
TRBJ1-1	-	TRBV30	CAWSAQARAFF
TRBJ1-1	once	TRBV28	CASHSLLSGLNTEAFF
TRBJ2-1	-	TRBV2	CASRGQVGPNEQFF
TRBJ2-5	-	TRBV27	CASSAMGGGSETQYF
TRBJ1-2	-	TRBV5-1	CASSSNRGREGYTF
TRBJ2-7	-	TRBV2	CASKVGGITEQYF
TRBJ1-4	-	TRBV7-9	CASSQAGYQDEKLFF
TRBJ2-5	-	TRBV5-6	CASSLGSGGKETQYF
TRBJ1-2	-	TRBV29-1	CSGGTAINYGYTF
TRBJ2-5	-	TRBV6-1	CASSVGPGMRETQYF
TRBJ2-7	-	TRBV11-1	CASSSTTSGQYF
TRBJ1-1	-	TRBV18	CASSPGTGDTEAFF
TRBJ2-3	-	TRBV5-1	CASSLGTTGTDTQYF
TRBJ1-5	few	TRBV28	CASRPTGLYSNQPQHF
TRBJ1-1	-	TRBV5-1	CASSLGGLTLEAFF
TRBJ1-1	once	TRBV6-1	CASSAAGQGHTEAFF
TRBJ2-1	-	TRBV2	CASSENRPAYNEQFF
TRBJ2-2	-	TRBV6-1	CASSEPGATGELFF
TRBJ1-1	-	TRBV7-2	CASSFPGQGVNTEAFF
TRBJ2-7	-	TRBV4-1	CASSQLGQGNSYEQYF
TRBJ2-7	-	TRBV5-1	CASSSRSGTELTYEQYF
TRBJ2-7	-	TRBV29-1	CGAAPGTSGSEQYF
TRBJ2-1	once	TRBV4-1	CASSQLRGRGYNEQFF